Following are 25 T cell receptor beta chains from one sample sequenced in a study of early T cells in non-severe SARS-CoV-2 infection. TCRdb ran MiXCR on the 5' RACE reads and lists one entry per CDR3 protein. This sample has over 30,000 distinct CDR3 sequences, with roughly 6% found just once. Input material: whole blood. The source is an adult who was a healthcare worker with PCR-confirmed SARS-CoV-2 infection or an uninfected control (not recorded which).

The sample holds many counts of this clonotype. The rearrangement links TRBV5-1 to TRBJ2-2; D is perhaps TRBD2 (5 bases). The CDR3 is 16 residues long. Deletions cut 4 bases from V and 1 base from J, with 14 bases between. Germline V lookup: CDR1 SGHRS, CDR2 YFSETQ. The CDR3 bases are TGCGCCAGCAGCCTGCTAGCTTTCCGGAACACCGGGGAGCTGTTTTTT. The encoded protein is CASSLLAFRNTGELFF. Supplemented by reference TRBV5-1 and TRBJ2-2, the full variable domain reads KAGVTQTPRYLIKTRGQQVTLSCSPISGHRSVSWYQQTPGQGLQFLFEYFSETQRNKGNFPGRFSGRQFSNSRSEMNVSTLELGDSALYLCASSLLAFRNTGELFFGEGSRLTVL.

In its sample, this clonotype was seen a few times. The rearrangement links TRBV6-5 to TRBJ2-7; 9 positions agree with TRBD1. Germline-derived CDR1 and CDR2 are MNHEY and SVGAGI. The CDR3 is made up of 12 amino acids. J was trimmed by 5 bases and V by 7 bases; bases with no gene match: 3. The CDR3 nucleotides are TGTGCCAGCAAACAGGGGGCCCACGAGCAGTACTTC. Amino acid sequence: CASKQGAHEQYF.

Ten or more counts support this clonotype. This chain uses TRBV6-5 with TRBJ2-5; D is tentatively TRBD1 or TRBD2 (5 bases each). Germline V gene lookup returns CDR1 MNHEY and CDR2 SVGAGI. V was shortened by 0 bases and J by 2 bases, with 10 bases between the two germline ends. This CDR3 has 15 amino acids. CDR3 protein: CASSYSRGSQETQYF. The CDR3 bases are TGTGCCAGCAGTTACTCGAGGGGCTCTCAAGAGACCCAGTACTTC.

This clonotype was recorded at least ten times. The chain uses TRBV14 and TRBJ2-7; D not certain. The CDR3 extends over 11 amino acids. V was pared by 1 base and J by 11 bases, with 9 bases between. From germline, CDR1 is SGHDN and CDR2 FVKESK. The CDR3 spells CASSQGPVEYF. CDR3 DNA sequence: TGTGCCAGCAGCCAAGGGCCGGTGGAGTACTTC.

This clonotype was observed many times. For the CDR3, the DNA is TGCAGCTTATCCAGGGACTCCCCTGATACGCAGTATTTT. It codes for CSLSRDSPDTQYF. The chain combines TRBV29-1 with TRBJ2-3; perhaps TRBD2 as D (6 bases). Germline V gene lookup returns CDR1 SQVTM and CDR2 ANQGSEA. V was clipped by 8 bases and J by 6 bases, with 18 bases between them. The CDR3 is 13 residues long.

This clonotype was found many times. The rearrangement links TRBV28 to TRBJ2-1; TRBD2 matches at 16 bases. This CDR3 has 18 residues. The junction had 8 bases not matched to a gene; V was cut back by 5 bases and J by 4 bases. Germline loops: CDR1 MDHEN, CDR2 SYDVKM. DNA of the CDR3: TGTGCCAGCAGTCTACCGGGACTAGCGGGAGGGATTTACAATGAGCAGTTCTTC. Translated: CASSLPGLAGGIYNEQFF.

This clonotype was recorded at least ten times. The genes are TRBV20-1 and TRBJ2-7; the match to TRBD2 covers 8 bases. CDR1 is DFQATT, CDR2 SNEGSKA, per germline (reference sequence). The CDR3 spans 15 residues. Trimming at V came to 4 bases and at J to 6 bases, leaving 14 bases not matched to a gene. The CDR3 sequence: CSATGLLAGFSEQYF. The CDR3 bases are TGCAGTGCTACGGGACTGCTAGCGGGTTTTTCCGAGCAGTACTTC.

The chain combines TRBV6-2 or TRBV6-3 with TRBJ2-7; no clear D. The CDR3 has 12 residues. Germline CDR1 and CDR2: MNHEY and SVGEGT. V lost 5 bases to trimming and J lost 0 bases, with 5 bases between them. The CDR3 here is CASSLSSYEQYV. DNA for the CDR3: TGTGCCAGCAGTCTCAGCTCCTACGAGCAGTACGTC.

This rearrangement joins TRBV20-1 to TRBJ2-5, with 10 bases fitting TRBD2. This CDR3 has 15 residues. V dropped 7 bases and J dropped 4; count of bases not matched to a gene: 12. Germline V CDR1 and CDR2: DFQATT, SNEGSKA (reference sequence). CDR3 protein: CSVYSGRIPRETQYF. CDR3 nucleotides: TGCAGTGTTTATAGCGGGAGGATACCCCGAGAGACCCAGTACTTC.

At least ten counts were recorded for this clonotype. This chain uses TRBV28 with TRBJ2-7; 14 bases fit TRBD2. Losses at the gene ends were 4 bases for V and 3 bases for J; bases not matched to a gene: 11. Germline CDR1 is MDHEN and CDR2 is SYDVKM. This CDR3 is built from 18 residues. In DNA form, the CDR3 reads TGTGCCAGCAGTTGGGAGACTAGCGGGAGGGAGGGGGACTACGAGCAGTACTTC. Its translation: CASSWETSGREGDYEQYF.

This clonotype was counted at least ten times. The rearrangement joins TRBV6-1 to TRBJ2-2; D is possibly TRBD1 (6 bases). The CDR3 length is 15 residues. V was shortened by 4 bases and J by 2 bases, with 11 bases between the two germline ends. CDR1 MNHNS and CDR2 SASEGT come from the germline V gene. CDR3 in DNA: TGTGCCAGCAGTGTAACAGGGATCAACACCGGGGAGCTGTTTTTT. Amino acid sequence: CASSVTGINTGELFF.

This clonotype was recorded many times. The gene calls are TRBV7-2 and TRBJ2-2; D not resolved. Trimming shortened V by 5 bases and J by 7 bases, and 20 bases separated the two germline ends. The CDR3 is 16 residues long. CDR1 SGHTA and CDR2 FQGNSA come from the germline V gene. CDR3 in amino acids: CASSRKYIRADGELFF. The DNA of the CDR3 is TGTGCCAGCAGCCGAAAGTATATCCGGGCGGACGGGGAGCTGTTTTTT. The complete variable domain, with remaining parts taken from reference TRBV7-2 and TRBJ2-2, reads GAGVSQSPSNKVTEKGKDVELRCDPISGHTALYWYRQSLGQGLEFLIYFQGNSAPDKSGLPSDRFSAERTGGSVSTLTIQRTQQEDSAVYLCASSRKYIRADGELFFGEGSRLTVL.

This clonotype was counted ten times or more. This sequence joins TRBV28 and TRBJ2-3; perhaps D is TRBD1 or TRBD2 (6 bases each). Germline V gives CDR1 MDHEN, CDR2 SYDVKM. V was clipped by 9 bases and J by 8 bases, with 18 bases between them. The length of the CDR3 is 13 residues. The DNA for the CDR3 is TGTGCCAGTAACACGAGGGGGGCGTTTACGCAGTATTTT. Its translation is CASNTRGAFTQYF.

This clonotype has just a few counts. The chain carries TRBV3-1 and TRBJ1-1; no definite D call. The CDR3 consists of 11 residues. Trimming pared 6 bases from V and 8 bases from J, leaving 10 bases between. Germline V CDR1 and CDR2: LGHDT, YNNKEL (reference sequence). CDR3 DNA sequence: TGTGCCAGCAGATCCAGAGACGAAGCTTTCTTT. Translated: CASRSRDEAFF.

The J gene is TRBJ2-5, the V gene TRBV18; D gene ambiguous. The V and J ends lost 1 base and 5 bases respectively, with 5 bases between them. The CDR3 is 12 amino acids. CDR1 and CDR2 (germline): KGHSH, LQKENI. CDR3 sequence (DNA): TGTGCCAGCTCACCACTAGGGGAGACCCAGTACTTC. Residues: CASSPLGETQYF.

The gene calls are TRBV4-1 and TRBJ2-2; D gene ambiguous. The germline gives CDR1 MGHRA, CDR2 YSYEKL. CDR3 length equals 16 residues. V was clipped by 0 bases and J by 7 bases, with 15 bases between them. CDR3 bases: TGCGCCAGCAGCCAAGAAGCCAACCCCCGGGTCGGGGAGCTGTTTTTT. This translates into CASSQEANPRVGELFF.

The genes are TRBV2 and TRBJ2-1; 11 bases line up with TRBD2. Looked up from germline, CDR1 is SNHLY and CDR2 is FYNNEI. This CDR3 is built from 14 residues. V dropped 8 bases and J dropped 5; count of bases not matched to a gene: 5. CDR3 region: CASRGLAVDNEQFF. CDR3 nucleotides: TGTGCCAGCCGGGGACTAGCGGTGGACAATGAGCAGTTCTTC.

By share, this clonotype ranks as medium-sized. The chain combines TRBV7-2 with TRBJ2-3; maybe TRBD1 (6 bases). CDR1 is SGHTA, CDR2 FQGNSA, per germline. Trimming pared 5 bases from V and 0 bases from J, leaving 9 bases between. This CDR3 comprises 14 residues. The CDR3 region is CASSGQGSTDTQYF. The CDR3 nucleotides read TGTGCCAGCAGCGGGCAGGGGAGCACAGATACGCAGTATTTT.

This clonotype was observed at least ten times. This rearrangement joins TRBV11-3 to TRBJ2-5; the D gene could be TRBD1 or TRBD2 (5 bases each). Trimming took off 7 bases at V and 4 bases at J, with 22 bases between the two ends. In germline, CDR1 is SGHNT, CDR2 YENEEA. The CDR3 sequence is 16 residues long. CDR3 in DNA: TGTGCCAGCACCCCAGAGTTTGGGACCAGAGGAGAGACCCAGTACTTC. Its protein is CASTPEFGTRGETQYF.

The genes are TRBV20-1 and TRBJ2-7; D is uncertain. This CDR3 is 13 amino acids long. The ends were cut back, 5 bases at V and 1 base at J, with 12 bases in the middle. Germline V gene lookup returns CDR1 DFQATT and CDR2 SNEGSKA (reference sequence). This chain's CDR3 is CSAEAPDSYEQYF. The DNA for the CDR3 is TGCAGTGCTGAGGCCCCAGATTCCTACGAGCAGTACTTC.

Ten or more counts support this clonotype. The chain is built from TRBV6-5 and TRBJ2-3; D tentatively reads TRBD1 or TRBD2 (6 bases each). Trimming left V 6 bases short and J 1 base short, with 17 bases between. The CDR3 loop spans 16 amino acids. Germline CDR1 is MNHEY and CDR2 is SVGAGI. CDR3 nucleotides: TGTGCCAGCAGCTGGTCGGGGGCTGGGGGCACAGATACGCAGTATTTT. Encoded protein: CASSWSGAGGTDTQYF.

This clonotype came up many times. V is TRBV10-3 and J is TRBJ2-1, with D perhaps TRBD2 (6 bases). The germline V gene encodes CDR1 ENHRY and CDR2 SYGVKD. Deletions cut 0 bases from V and 10 bases from J, with 7 bases between. There are 12 residues in the CDR3. CDR3 coding DNA: TGTGCCATCAGTGAGTCTAGCGGCGAGCAGTTCTTC. This encodes CAISESSGEQFF.

This clonotype was picked up many times. This chain joins TRBV20-1 and TRBJ2-3; 7 positions match TRBD1. CDR1 is DFQATT, CDR2 SNEGSKA, per germline (reference sequence). The CDR3 runs 13 residues. Unmatched junction bases numbered 7, after V lost 6 bases and J lost 4 bases. As DNA, the CDR3 is TGCAGTGCCCTGGGCCAGGGGGCAGATACGCAGTATTTT. Translated, it gives CSALGQGADTQYF.

This clonotype was seen a handful of times. The J gene is TRBJ1-2, the V gene TRBV2; unclear D gene. Trimming left V 3 bases short and J 4 bases short, with 9 bases between. Looked up from germline, CDR1 is SNHLY and CDR2 is FYNNEI. The CDR3 has 13 amino acids. The CDR3 nucleotides read TGTGCCAGCAGTGATGAGTACCTCTATGGCTACACCTTC. This encodes CASSDEYLYGYTF.

This clonotype was recorded many times. The V gene is TRBV19, the J gene TRBJ1-5; the D is unclear. This CDR3 has 15 amino acids. Trimming cost V 5 bases and J 4 bases, with 15 bases left between them. The germline V gene encodes CDR1 LNHDA and CDR2 SQIVND (reference sequence). The CDR3 coding sequence is TGTGCCAGTAGTCCCCTGACCCTGAGGAATCAGCCCCAGCATTTT. It translates to CASSPLTLRNQPQHF.